This T cell receptor beta chain came from a study of T cells expressing NK-cell markers. The wider study: The sequencing cohort of eight donors included seven HCMV-seropositive individuals and one seronegative individual.

From the 5' RACE reads, TCRdb lists one entry per CDR3 protein and no DNA. The sample's table shows 300,000 or so distinct CDR3 sequences. The CDR3 length is 17 residues. Germline lookup yields CDR1 LGHNA and CDR2 YSLEER. The V call is TRBV4-3, the J call TRBJ1-2. This TCR was sampled from a woman aged 18-70 years in good health. The sequenced sample was blood T cells: a sorted CD56 or NKG2C T cell subset, CD4+ or CD8+ T cells, or bulk PBMC T cells (not recorded which). The CDR3 loop reads CASSQEVTGRTYYGYTF.